This section outlines one TCR beta chain sequence together with its context. Its target is not known. A multiplex PCR was run with 60 Vbeta primers and 13 Jbeta primers. This table comes from immunoSEQ multiplex PCR, and its TCRdb copy is limited to in-frame clones, with some not included. The sample has 130,000 or so clones; approximately 85% are singletons. This specimen comes from a study of cytomegalovirus exposure and HLA in healthy donors. V dropped 4 bases and J dropped 4 bases, with 12 bases sitting between them. The CDR3 covers 13 residues. The germline gives CDR1 SQVTM, CDR2 ANQGSEA. Findings of the study overall: In a later analysis, HLA-C alleles had the fewest associated TCRs, DRB1 alleles the most.

The sample taken for sequencing was PBMCs. This TCR derives from a woman aged 40 to 50 in good health and CMV-seronegative. The chain carries TRBV29-1 and TRBJ2-3; possibly TRBD1 for D (6 bases). This chain's CDR3 is CSVADRTADTQYF. CDR3 DNA: TGCAGCGTTGCCGACAGGACCGCAGATACGCAGTATTTT.